These 21 T cell receptor beta chains came from one sample sequenced in a study of tumor and adjacent non-tumor tissue in lung cancer (dated 2018 in TCRdb). RNA was isolated from bulk, unsorted tissue, and RNA quality was assessed with a NanoDrop ND-1000 and an Agilent 2100. To prepare the library, multiplex PCR was applied. These reads were obtained on an Illumina HiSeq 2500. TCRbeta libraries were built by three rounds of nested PCR using primers (Table S4), following protocols modified from ARM-PCR. TCRdb passed the public sequencing reads through fastp at Q25 and MiXCR, retaining productive beta sequences. CDR3 protein duplicates are merged, each entry listing the most common genes and DNA. The sample records 120,000 to 150,000 distinct CDR3 sequences, 60% to 70% of which are singletons. 18% of the sample lies in the top ten. Material for sequencing was lung tumor tissue. Receptors originate from a man aged 55 to 70 with small cell lung cancer.

Note on this clonotype: Sequence at one end of the junction differs from germline and may be a read error. The chain carries TRBV11-3 and TRBJ1-1; TRBD1 matches at 9 bases. CDR1 and CDR2 (germline): SGHNT, YENEEA. This CDR3 is built from 15 residues. The chain's CDR3 is CASSSRDRVNTGAFF. For the CDR3, the DNA is TGTGCCAGCAGCTCTAGGGACAGGGTGAACACTGGAGCTTTCTTT.

Notes on this clonotype: The conserved phenylalanine or tryptophan is not found at the CDR3 terminus, so this likely reflects a read error. The chain couples TRBV6-1 to TRBJ2-1, with TRBD2 identical over 14 bases. CDR1 and CDR2 from the germline V gene are MNHNS and SASEGT. This CDR3 has 15 residues. The CDR3 protein is CVSSEGTSGGNEQFL. The CDR3 DNA is TGTGTCAGCAGCGAAGGGACTAGCGGGGGCAATGAGCAGTTCTTA.

The chain carries TRBV7-2 and TRBJ2-3, with D unresolved. CDR3 length: 13 amino acids. Germline V gene lookup returns CDR1 SGHTA and CDR2 FQGNSA. Between the trimmed V and J ends, which lost 11 bases and 2 bases, there was a span of 14 bases. The CDR3 DNA is TGTGCCGGTGGCGGATGGAACACAGATACGCAGTATTTT. Encoded protein: CAGGGWNTDTQYF.

For this clonotype: A much more abundant neighbour one base away suggests this may be a read error. The rearrangement links TRBV29-1 to TRBJ1-1; TRBD1 agrees at 8 bases. This CDR3 comprises 14 residues. The germline CDR1 and CDR2 sequences are SQVTM and ANQGSEA. Unmatched junction bases numbered 8, after V lost 5 bases and J lost 3 bases. In DNA form, the CDR3 reads TGCAGCGTTTGGGACAGGAGGTGGGACACTGAAGCTTTCTTT. The encoded protein is CSVWDRRWDTEAFF.

This clonotype has only one observation. V is TRBV29-1 and J is TRBJ1-1; D gene ambiguous. The germline V gene encodes CDR1 SQVTM and CDR2 ANQGSEA. This CDR3 contains 13 residues. The CDR3 bases are TGCAACGGTATGTTCGGCCCGAACACTGAAGCTTTCTTT. Its protein is CNGMFGPNTEAFF. The full variable domain, with the rest looked up from reference TRBV29-1 and TRBJ1-1, is SAVISQKPSRDICQRGTSLTIQCQVDSQVTMMFWYRQQPGQSLTLIATANQGSEATYESGFVIDKFPISRPNLTFSTLTVSNMSPEDSSIYLCNGMFGPNTEAFFGQGTRLTVV.

Note on this clonotype: A much bigger clone sits one base away, suggesting this may be a read error. The rearrangement joins TRBV29-1 to TRBJ2-7; unclear D gene. This CDR3 has 12 residues. The ends were cut back, 5 bases at V and 3 bases at J, with 11 bases in the middle. The V gene's germline CDR1 is SQVTM and CDR2 ANQGSEA. The CDR3 loop reads CSVRSVGYEQYF. The CDR3 nucleotides are TGCAGCGTTAGGTCCGTGGGCTACGAGCAGTACTTC.

This clonotype was counted between two and nine times. Since a much larger clone is just one base distant, this may be a read error. This sequence joins TRBV6-5 and TRBJ2-2; D is possibly TRBD2 (7 bases). CDR3 size: 15 residues. CDR1 and CDR2 (germline): MNHEY, SVGAGI. With 6 bases removed from V and 6 bases from J, the gap between germline ends came to 17 bases. The CDR3 loop reads CASRPTGGASGELFF. Written as DNA, the CDR3 is TGTGCCAGCAGACCCACGGGGGGCGCATCCGGGGAGCTGTTTTTT.

As regards this clonotype: Here the CDR3 omits its conserved ending phenylalanine or tryptophan, so a read error is the likely source. V usage is TRBV5-6 and J usage is TRBJ2-7; TRBD2 matches at 7 bases. With 4 bases clipped from V and 0 bases from J, the junction kept 7 bases outside the gene matches. The V gene's germline CDR1 is SGHDT and CDR2 YYEEEE. This CDR3 region has 15 residues. The CDR3 DNA follows: TGTGCCAGCAGCCCAGGACTAGTGGGCTCCTACGAGCAGTACATC. Amino acid sequence: CASSPGLVGSYEQYI.

To note about this clonotype: At one end, the junction sequence differs from germline, possibly due to a read error. The chain is built from TRBV12-5 and TRBJ2-3; 8 bases are a match to TRBD2. CDR1 and CDR2 from the germline V gene are LGHNT and FRNRAP. The CDR3 consists of 15 residues. CDR3 residues: CASGPPTSATDTQYF. The CDR3 DNA reads TGTGCTAGTGGTCCCCCGACTAGCGCCACAGATACGCAGTACTTT.

This clonotype appeared once. V and J are TRBV11-1 and TRBJ1-1; D unresolved. V gave up 5 bases and J gave up 5 bases, with 12 bases separating them. Germline V gene data show CDR1 as SGHAT and CDR2 as FQDESV (reference sequence). This CDR3 is 13 amino acids long. The CDR3 nucleotides read TGTGCCAGCAGCCCCCAGGAGAATACTGAAGCTTTCTTT. This codes for CASSPQENTEAFF.

The V call is TRBV6-5, the J call TRBJ1-1; tentatively, D is TRBD1 (6 bases). V was pared by 7 bases and J by 0 bases, with 12 bases between. Germline V gene lookup returns CDR1 MNHEY and CDR2 SVGAGI. The CDR3 has 14 amino acids. CDR3 sequence reads: CASMLQGMNTEAFF. The CDR3, as DNA: TGTGCCAGCATGCTACAGGGCATGAACACTGAAGCTTTCTTT.

Details on this clonotype: With a much larger clone just one base away, this may be a read error. The V and J genes are TRBV6-1 and TRBJ1-2, with a possible D match to TRBD1 (5 bases). Germline-derived CDR1 and CDR2 are MNHNS and SASEGT. V lost 5 bases to trimming and J lost 4 bases, with 11 bases between them. This CDR3 is built from 13 residues. CDR3 nucleotides: TGTGCCAGCAGTAGACAGAATAGCTATGGCTACACCTTC. It is translated as CASSRQNSYGYTF.

This chain uses TRBV28 with TRBJ2-7; 9 nucleotides match TRBD1. The J segment lost 3 bases and the V segment lost 3 bases, leaving 6 bases of the junction unmatched. This CDR3 has 15 residues. Per germline, CDR1 MDHEN and CDR2 SYDVKM. This CDR3 is CASSFLTGGFYEQYF. The DNA for the CDR3 is TGTGCCAGCAGTTTTTTGACAGGGGGATTCTACGAGCAGTACTTC. The entire variable domain, with the rest obtained from reference TRBV28 and TRBJ2-7, is as follows: DVKVTQSSRYLVKRTGEKVFLECVQDMDHENMFWYRQDPGLGLRLIYFSYDVKMKEKGDIPEGYSVSREKKERFSLILESASTNQTSMYLCASSFLTGGFYEQYFGPGTRLTVT.

The V gene is TRBV10-3, the J gene TRBJ2-2, with TRBD2 identical over 12 bases. The CDR3 runs 14 residues. V trimming: 7 bases; J trimming: 7 bases; junction bases outside the gene matches: 4. Looked up from germline, CDR1 is ENHRY and CDR2 is SYGVKD. This CDR3 is CAIMTSGSDGELFF. CDR3 bases: TGTGCCATCATGACTAGCGGGAGTGACGGGGAGCTGTTTTTT.

As to this clonotype: A read error is possible here, since a much larger clone lies one base away. The chain recombines TRBV20-1 with TRBJ2-2; possible D gene TRBD2, 5 bases. This CDR3 is 13 amino acids long. Germline loops: CDR1 DFQATT, CDR2 SNEGSKA (reference sequence). The CDR3 DNA reads TGCAGTGCTAGAGATCGGCACACCGGGAAGCTGTTTTTT. Its translation: CSARDRHTGKLFF.

This clonotype was found a few times. This chain links TRBV10-3 with TRBJ2-1, with D possibly called TRBD1 or TRBD2 (5 bases each). Germline CDR1 reads ENHRY; CDR2 reads SYGVKD. The CDR3 covers 14 residues. V gave up 6 bases and J gave up 4 bases, with 13 bases separating them. The chain's CDR3 is CAIRQRGEYNEQFF. Here the CDR3 DNA reads TGTGCCATCAGACAAAGGGGAGAGTACAATGAGCAGTTCTTC.

For this clonotype: At one boundary the junction diverges from the germline segment, which might be a read error. The chain joins TRBV13 to TRBJ1-2, with unresolved D. The CDR3 contains 12 residues. Germline lookup yields CDR1 PRHDT and CDR2 FYEKMQ (reference sequence). CDR3 bases: TGTGCCATCAGCATAGGGTACTATGGCTACACCTTT. This translates into CAISIGYYGYTF.

Note on this clonotype: Since the CDR3 does not end with the conserved phenylalanine or tryptophan, this likely comes from a read error. The genes are TRBV11-1 and TRBJ1-6, with D unclear. This CDR3 is 13 amino acids long. Germline lookup yields CDR1 SGHAT and CDR2 FQDESV (reference sequence). The DNA for the CDR3 is TGTGTCAGCTTCTCAGGACATAATTCACCCCTCCACTTA. It specifies CVSFSGHNSPLHL.

Details on this clonotype: With a much larger clone just one base away, this may be a read error. The CDR3 sequence is CASLGVGSMAKYF. As DNA, the CDR3 is TGTGCCAGCCTCGGGGTGGGGTCCATGGCCAAGTACTTC. The genes are TRBV28 and TRBJ2-5; perhaps TRBD2 as D (5 bases). CDR1 and CDR2 from the germline V gene are MDHEN and SYDVKM. V lost 8 bases, J lost 12 bases, and 22 bases lay in between. The CDR3 contains 13 residues.

J is TRBJ2-2 and V is TRBV20-1; D gene unclear. This CDR3 spans 17 amino acids. In germline, CDR1 is DFQATT, CDR2 SNEGSKA (reference sequence). Trimming cost V 0 bases and J 1 base, with 15 bases left between them. CDR3 sequence (DNA): TGCAGTGCTAGAGATATGGGCAGTCAAATGAACACCGGGGAGCTGTTTTTT. Residues: CSARDMGSQMNTGELFF.

The chain's CDR3 is CASSLYQQETQYF. Here the CDR3 DNA reads TGTGCCAGCAGCTTGTATCAGCAAGAGACCCAGTACTTC. The rearrangement links TRBV5-4 to TRBJ2-5; no firm D call. The germline gives CDR1 SGHNT, CDR2 YYREEE (reference sequence). Deletions cut 1 base from V and 2 bases from J, with 6 bases between. The CDR3 is made up of 13 amino acids. Full variable domain (rest looked up from reference TRBV5-4 and TRBJ2-5): ETGVTQSPTHLIKTRGQQVTLRCSSQSGHNTVSWYQQALGQGPQFIFQYYREEENGRGNFPPRFSGLQFPNYSSELNVNALELDDSALYLCASSLYQQETQYFGPGTRLLVL.